The T cell receptor (beta chain) under discussion was sequenced for a study of cytomegalovirus exposure and HLA in healthy donors. Here immunoSEQ multiplex PCR was the method, and the copy in TCRdb shows in-frame clones only, minus some. Among 200,000 to 300,000 clones, about nine tenths were seen once, and the ten largest hold 3% to 3.5%. V was shortened by 3 bases and J by 0 bases, with 9 bases between the two germline ends. The CDR3 totals 15 residues. The germline V gene encodes CDR1 MNHEY and CDR2 SMNVEV (reference sequence). This sequence originates from a young woman in good health and CMV-seronegative. The V call is TRBV27, the J call TRBJ2-4; the D is unclear. Input material: PBMCs. CDR3 residues: CASSLAQLAKNIQYF. The CDR3 nucleotides read TGTGCCAGCAGTTTGGCACAGTTAGCCAAAAACATTCAGTACTTC.